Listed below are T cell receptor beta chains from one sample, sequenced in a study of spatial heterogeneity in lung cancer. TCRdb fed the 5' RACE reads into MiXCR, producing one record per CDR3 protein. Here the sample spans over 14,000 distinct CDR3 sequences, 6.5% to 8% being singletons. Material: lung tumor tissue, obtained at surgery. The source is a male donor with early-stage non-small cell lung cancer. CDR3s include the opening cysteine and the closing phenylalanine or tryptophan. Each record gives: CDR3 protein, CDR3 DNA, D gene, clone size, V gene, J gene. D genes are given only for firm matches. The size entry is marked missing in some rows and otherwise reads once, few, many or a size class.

CDR3 protein: CASSEGSYQPQHF
CDR3 DNA: TGTGCCAGCAGTGAGGGGAGCTATCAGCCCCAGCATTTT
D gene: -
clone size: -
V gene: TRBV7-9
J gene: TRBJ1-5

CDR3 protein: CASSLELGSTDTQYF
CDR3 DNA: TGCGCCAGCAGCTTGGAGTTGGGCAGCACAGATACGCAGTATTTT
D gene: -
clone size: many
V gene: TRBV5-1
J gene: TRBJ2-3

CDR3 protein: CASYLSVVLLPEAFF
CDR3 DNA: TGTGCCAGCTATTTGTCCGTAGTTCTTCTCCCTGAAGCTTTCTTT
D gene: -
clone size: few
V gene: TRBV2
J gene: TRBJ1-1

CDR3 protein: CSANHRITDTQYF
CDR3 DNA: TGCAGTGCTAATCACAGAATCACAGATACGCAGTATTTT
D gene: -
clone size: -
V gene: TRBV20-1
J gene: TRBJ2-3

CDR3 protein: CASSLVGGETRYF
CDR3 DNA: TGTGCCAGCAGCTTGGTGGGTGGGGAGACCCGGTACTTC
D gene: -
clone size: once
V gene: TRBV5-5
J gene: TRBJ2-5

CDR3 protein: CATSDGGRGTDTQYF
CDR3 DNA: TGTGCCACCAGTGACGGAGGAAGAGGCACAGATACGCAGTATTTT
D gene: -
clone size: many
V gene: TRBV24-1
J gene: TRBJ2-3

CDR3 protein: CASSWGLASGEQFF
CDR3 DNA: TGTGCCAGTAGTTGGGGGCTGGCTAGCGGTGAGCAGTTCTTC
D gene: -
clone size: -
V gene: TRBV19
J gene: TRBJ2-1

CDR3 protein: CASSYAQGYGYTF
CDR3 DNA: TGTGCCAGCAGTTACGCGCAGGGCTATGGCTACACCTTC
D gene: -
clone size: many
V gene: TRBV6-5
J gene: TRBJ1-2

CDR3 protein: CASSLIAGSYNEQFF
CDR3 DNA: TGCGCCAGCAGCTTGATCGCAGGCTCCTACAATGAGCAGTTCTTC
D gene: -
clone size: many
V gene: TRBV5-1
J gene: TRBJ2-1

CDR3 protein: CASRGIAGARRNEQFF
CDR3 DNA: TGTGCCAGCAGGGGTATAGCGGGAGCTAGGCGGAATGAGCAGTTCTTC
D gene: TRBD2
clone size: few
V gene: TRBV6-5
J gene: TRBJ2-1

CDR3 protein: CASSSGVTDTQYF
CDR3 DNA: TGCGCCAGCAGCTCAGGGGTCACAGATACGCAGTATTTT
D gene: -
clone size: many
V gene: TRBV5-1
J gene: TRBJ2-3

CDR3 protein: CASSLGAPGDRVLDEQFF
CDR3 DNA: TGTGCCAGCAGCTTGGGCGCTCCAGGAGACAGGGTTTTGGATGAGCAGTTCTTC
D gene: TRBD1
clone size: many
V gene: TRBV5-4
J gene: TRBJ2-1

CDR3 protein: CASSTVAGGFGGQETQYF
CDR3 DNA: TGCGCCAGCAGCACGGTAGCGGGAGGGTTCGGTGGGCAAGAGACCCAGTACTTC
D gene: TRBD2
clone size: many
V gene: TRBV5-1
J gene: TRBJ2-5

CDR3 protein: CSARLAGSSIF
CDR3 DNA: TGCAGTGCTAGGCTAGCGGGCAGTTCCATTTTT
D gene: TRBD2
clone size: large
V gene: TRBV20-1
J gene: TRBJ2-3

CDR3 protein: CSATGLAGQHSYNEQFF
CDR3 DNA: TGCAGTGCTACCGGACTAGCGGGCCAGCACTCCTACAATGAGCAGTTCTTC
D gene: TRBD2
clone size: -
V gene: TRBV20-1
J gene: TRBJ2-1

CDR3 protein: CASRRYVTGEETQYF
CDR3 DNA: TGCGCCAGCAGGCGATATGTTACAGGGGAAGAGACCCAGTACTTC
D gene: TRBD1
clone size: many
V gene: TRBV5-1
J gene: TRBJ2-5

CDR3 protein: CASSRVPQETGELFF
CDR3 DNA: TGTGCCAGCAGTCGAGTCCCCCAGGAAACCGGGGAGCTGTTTTTT
D gene: -
clone size: -
V gene: TRBV6-5
J gene: TRBJ2-2

CDR3 protein: CSARRPTGYTGELFF
CDR3 DNA: TGCAGTGCTAGAAGACCGACAGGTTACACCGGGGAGCTGTTTTTT
D gene: -
clone size: many
V gene: TRBV20-1
J gene: TRBJ2-2

CDR3 protein: CSVTKLWTGEVIGSTEAFF
CDR3 DNA: TGCAGCGTCACCAAGTTGTGGACAGGGGAGGTAATAGGATCCACTGAAGCTTTCTTT
D gene: TRBD1
clone size: many
V gene: TRBV29-1
J gene: TRBJ1-1

CDR3 protein: CASSTTGTGVTDTQYF
CDR3 DNA: TGTGCCAGCAGCACCACCGGGACAGGGGTAACAGATACGCAGTATTTT
D gene: TRBD1
clone size: many
V gene: TRBV7-9
J gene: TRBJ2-3

CDR3 protein: CASSQDSLRYEQYF
CDR3 DNA: TGCGCCAGCAGCCAAGATTCGCTCCGCTACGAGCAGTACTTC
D gene: -
clone size: -
V gene: TRBV4-1
J gene: TRBJ2-7

CDR3 protein: CASSLPRGINQPQHF
CDR3 DNA: TGTGCCAGCAGTTTACCCAGGGGGATCAATCAGCCCCAGCATTTT
D gene: TRBD1
clone size: -
V gene: TRBV12-3/TRBV12-4
J gene: TRBJ1-5

CDR3 protein: CASSYELAAETQYF
CDR3 DNA: TGTGCCAGCAGTTATGAACTAGCGGCAGAGACCCAGTACTTC
D gene: TRBD2
clone size: few
V gene: TRBV6-2/TRBV6-3
J gene: TRBJ2-5

CDR3 protein: CSARESLGPDTQYF
CDR3 DNA: TGCAGTGCTAGAGAGTCCCTAGGCCCAGATACGCAGTATTTT
D gene: -
clone size: many
V gene: TRBV20-1
J gene: TRBJ2-3

CDR3 protein: CASSISRGGTDTQYF
CDR3 DNA: TGTGCCAGTAGTATATCCCGGGGGGGCACAGATACGCAGTATTTT
D gene: TRBD2
clone size: many
V gene: TRBV19
J gene: TRBJ2-3

CDR3 protein: CASSLRHGTSGSYEQYF
CDR3 DNA: TGTGCCAGCAGCTTACGGCATGGGACTAGCGGGAGCTACGAGCAGTACTTC
D gene: TRBD2
clone size: many
V gene: TRBV11-2
J gene: TRBJ2-7